The TCR beta chain described here comes from a study of a mutant IDH1 vaccine in newly diagnosed glioma. Overall study: Treated patients had a mean age of about 44 years and a roughly 60% male, around 40% female split.

Profiled with immunoSEQ multiplex PCR; TCRdb holds only in-frame clones, not every one. The repertoire consists of approximately 19,000 clones, with approximately 86% occurring once and the leading ten covering roughly 5.9%. V was shortened by 3 bases and J by 8 bases, with 10 bases between the two germline ends. CDR1 is MNHEY, CDR2 SMNVEV, per germline (reference sequence). The CDR3 runs 13 residues. This sample's time point: baseline, week 1 (first vaccination visit). This sample's treatment: pre-vaccination baseline after standard-of-care therapy. This sample comprised PBMCs, obtained from a glioma patient treated with radiotherapy, temozolomide or both. The chain joins TRBV27 to TRBJ1-4; D not resolved. This clonotype was sampled from a middle-aged man with glioma. The DNA for the CDR3 is TGTGCCAGCAGTTTCCAGATTGGAGAAAAACTGTTTTTT. It is translated as CASSFQIGEKLFF.